The clone carrying this T cell receptor beta chain was observed a few times. Its specificity is not known. This sample is drawn from a study of type 1 regulatory T cells. Study background: T-allo10 is a Tr1-enriched, alloantigen-specific CD4 T cell product made in vitro.

There are 15 residues in the CDR3. The V and J ends lost 5 bases and 5 bases, in that order; junction bases with no gene match: 8. Germline loops: CDR1 SQVTM, CDR2 ANQGSEA. Study observations and caveats: Type 1 regulatory T cells had a more restricted TCR repertoire than non-type 1 regulatory T cells.

In TCRdb, the reads were re-called with MiXCR into one record per CDR3 protein. The data contain about 62,000 distinct CDR3 sequences, 62% of them seen just once; the ten biggest clones take up less than 2%. The sequence was obtained from a human donor in good health. This rearrangement joins TRBV29-1 to TRBJ2-1; TRBD2 matches 11 bases. The sequenced sample was cultured non-Tr1 T cells, either the whole culture or a sorted T cell fraction (not recorded which). The CDR3 nucleotides are TGCAGCGTTCCCCTAGGACTAGCGGGCAACAATGAGCAGTTCTTC. It yields the protein CSVPLGLAGNNEQFF.